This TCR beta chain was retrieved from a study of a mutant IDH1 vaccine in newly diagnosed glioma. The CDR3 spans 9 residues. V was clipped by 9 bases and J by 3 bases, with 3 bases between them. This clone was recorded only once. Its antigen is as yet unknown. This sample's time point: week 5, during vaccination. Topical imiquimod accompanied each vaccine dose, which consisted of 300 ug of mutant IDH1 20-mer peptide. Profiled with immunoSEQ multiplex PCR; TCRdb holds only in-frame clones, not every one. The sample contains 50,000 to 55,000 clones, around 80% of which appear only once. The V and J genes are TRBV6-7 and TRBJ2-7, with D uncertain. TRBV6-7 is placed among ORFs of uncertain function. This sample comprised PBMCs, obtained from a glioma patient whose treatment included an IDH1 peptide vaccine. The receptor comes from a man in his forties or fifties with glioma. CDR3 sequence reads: CARIYEQYF. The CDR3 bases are TGTGCCAGAATCTACGAGCAGTACTTC.